This T cell receptor beta chain came from a study of shared clonotypes between healthy human individuals. Overall study: The study used three CD4 naive, three CD4 memory, two CD8 naive and one CD8 memory plate per donor. Study observations and caveats: Sequencing depth was expected to influence donor clonotype sharing.

Positive CCR7 selection of CD45RO-negative cells yielded the naive CD8 cells, and terminally differentiated effector memory CD45RA+ cells were excluded. Germline CDR1 is GTSNPN and CDR2 is SVGIG (reference sequence). Unmatched junction bases numbered 6, after V lost 1 base and J lost 8 bases. The CDR3 covers 14 residues. The assay was run at deep level. In replicate PCRs of sorted subsets, 150 to 200 ng DNA, roughly 31,000 T cell genomes, was used. Sequencing used immunoSEQ multiplex PCR; TCRdb keeps in-frame clones, though not all of them. This repertoire shows about 2 million clones, roughly 94% found once; its top ten account for around 1.1%. Worth noting for this clone: Its antigen is not identified.

This chain links TRBV30 with TRBJ2-1, with TRBD1 matching over 9 bases. This clonotype originated in a man aged 18-30 years in good health. Material: naive CD8+ T cells sorted from blood. The CDR3 sequence: CAWSGTGGIDEQFF. As DNA, the CDR3 is TGTGCCTGGAGTGGTACAGGGGGCATCGATGAGCAGTTCTTC. Full variable domain (outside the CDR3, taken from reference TRBV30 and TRBJ2-1): SQTIHQWPATLVQPVGSPLSLECTVEGTSNPNLYWYRQAAGRGLQLLFYSVGIGQISSEVPQNLSASRPQDRQFILSSKKLLLSDSGFYLCAWSGTGGIDEQFFGPGTRLTVL.